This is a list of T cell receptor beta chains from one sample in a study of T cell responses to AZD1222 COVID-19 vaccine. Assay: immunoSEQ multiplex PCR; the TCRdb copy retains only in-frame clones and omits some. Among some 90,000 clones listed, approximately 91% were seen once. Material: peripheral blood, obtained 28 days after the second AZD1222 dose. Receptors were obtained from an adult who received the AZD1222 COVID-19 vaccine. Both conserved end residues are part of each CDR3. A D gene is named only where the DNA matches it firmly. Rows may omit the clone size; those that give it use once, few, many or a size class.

TGTGCCAGCAGCCACCGAGAAAGTATGGGACAGGGCAGGTATTCACCCCTCCACTTT	CASSHRESMGQGRYSPLHF	-	TRBD1	TRBV14	TRBJ1-6
TGCGCCAGCAGCTTGACAGGGGGTGGAAACACCATATATTTT	CASSLTGGGNTIYF	-	TRBD1	TRBV5-1	TRBJ1-3
TGTGCCAGCAGTACCAGACAGGGGTTGCCACCCCTCCACTTT	CASSTRQGLPPLHF	-	TRBD1	TRBV6-5	TRBJ1-6
TGTGCCAGCAGCGTAGACCCAGCGGCTTCTGAGCAGTACTTC	CASSVDPAASEQYF	-	-	TRBV9	TRBJ2-7
TGTGCCAGCAGCTCCACTAGCGGGAGATACGAGCAGTACTTC	CASSSTSGRYEQYF	-	TRBD2	TRBV3-1/TRBV3-2	TRBJ2-7
TGTGCCAGAAGCTTATCCCGTGGCAGGGGGAACACTGAAGCTTTCTTT	CARSLSRGRGNTEAFF	once	-	TRBV7-5	TRBJ1-1
TGTGCCAGCAGCTTGGGCCCGGGGAGCACTGAAGCTTTCTTT	CASSLGPGSTEAFF	-	-	TRBV5-4	TRBJ1-1
TGTGCCAGCAGTTCAGACAGGGGGGCGAACTATGGCTACACCTTC	CASSSDRGANYGYTF	-	TRBD1	TRBV27	TRBJ1-2
TGTGCCTGGGCCCGGGGGGTAAACACTGAAGCTTTCTTT	CAWARGVNTEAFF	-	-	TRBV30	TRBJ1-1
TGTGCCAGCAGGGGTCTCCGCGAGCAGTACTTC	CASRGLREQYF	-	-	TRBV27	TRBJ2-7
TGTGCCAGCAGCGCAAACAGGGTGAGGGAAAAACTGTTTTTT	CASSANRVREKLFF	-	-	TRBV5-5	TRBJ1-4
TGCGCCAGCAGCCGAGGACATGGAACCTCCTATGGCTACACCTTC	CASSRGHGTSYGYTF	-	-	TRBV4-1	TRBJ1-2
TGTGCCAGCAGCTTAGTGGGATCTGGGACAGGGAAGAAAACAGATACGCAGTATTTT	CASSLVGSGTGKKTDTQYF	-	TRBD1	TRBV11-2	TRBJ2-3
TGCGCCAGCAGCCTGAACGGGGGCCGTGGTACTGAAGCTTTCTTT	CASSLNGGRGTEAFF	few	-	TRBV5-1	TRBJ1-1
TGTGCCAGCAGCTTACTAGGGGACAGAGGCTCCTACGAGCAGTACTTC	CASSLLGDRGSYEQYF	-	TRBD1	TRBV5-6	TRBJ2-7